These 18 T cell receptor beta chains were sequenced from one sample in a study of CD8 T cells in ankylosing spondylitis. MiXCR, run by TCRdb on the 5' RACE reads, gives a single entry per CDR3 protein. The sample lists some 130,000 distinct CDR3 sequences, approximately 7.3% occurring once. Material for sequencing was blood, either unsorted or a sorted T cell fraction (not recorded which). The receptors shown here come from a female donor with ankylosing spondylitis or in good health (not recorded which).

This clonotype was found many times. CDR3 in DNA: TGTGCCAGCAGCCAAGGGCGTACATCCTACGAGCAGTACTTC. This gives the protein CASSQGRTSYEQYF. The chain combines TRBV3-1 with TRBJ2-7; no definite D call. The CDR3 spans 14 residues. Germline V lookup: CDR1 LGHDT, CDR2 YNNKEL (reference sequence). Deletions cut 1 base from V and 1 base from J, with 8 bases between.

The chain links TRBV6-2 or TRBV6-3 to TRBJ1-2; D remains ambiguous. Trimming took 5 bases from V and 8 from J, leaving 15 bases between them. This CDR3 is 13 amino acids long. Germline CDR1 MNHEY, CDR2 SVGEGT. CDR3: CASSPRGGWGYTF. The CDR3 coding sequence is TGTGCCAGCAGTCCCCGAGGAGGTTGGGGCTACACCTTC.

This clonotype was counted at least ten times. The chain carries TRBV20-1 and TRBJ2-1; D may be TRBD2 (6 bases). Trimming left V 3 bases short and J 10 bases short, with 19 bases between. The CDR3 consists of 14 residues. Germline-derived CDR1 and CDR2 are DFQATT and SNEGSKA (reference sequence). The CDR3 sequence: CSASVLAPSGEQFF. In DNA form, the CDR3 reads TGCAGTGCTAGCGTCCTAGCGCCGAGTGGAGAGCAGTTCTTC.

This clonotype was observed many times. The V and J genes are TRBV27 and TRBJ1-4, with 10 nucleotides matching TRBD1. Germline trimming cut 7 bases from V and 2 bases from J; bases unmatched to any gene: 4. This CDR3 comprises 15 residues. The germline V gene has CDR1 MNHEY and CDR2 SMNVEV (reference sequence). The CDR3: CASKDRGVTNEKLFF. Written as DNA, the CDR3 is TGTGCCAGCAAGGACAGGGGGGTCACTAATGAAAAACTGTTTTTT.

This clonotype occurred many times. This chain links TRBV7-9 with TRBJ1-6, with 10 bases matching TRBD1. J lost 6 bases, V lost 5 bases, and 7 bases had no gene match. Germline-derived CDR1 and CDR2 are SEHNR and FQNEAQ (reference sequence). The CDR3 runs 16 residues. In DNA, the CDR3 is TGTGCCAGCAGCCGACTTCGACAGGGGGCTAATTCACCCCTCCACTTT. It translates to CASSRLRQGANSPLHF.

This clonotype was found many times. The chain joins TRBV5-1 to TRBJ2-5; no clear D. Trimming took 0 bases from V and 5 from J, leaving 8 bases between them. In germline, CDR1 is SGHRS, CDR2 YFSETQ. This CDR3 contains 13 residues. The CDR3 spells CASSLGADETQYF. The CDR3 bases are TGCGCCAGCAGCTTGGGGGCCGACGAGACCCAGTACTTC.

The table lists this clonotype with many counts. The chain uses TRBV20-1 and TRBJ2-2; 8 bases fit TRBD1. After removal of 3 bases from V and 4 bases from J, the junction contained 4 bases not matched to a gene. The CDR3 extends over 14 amino acids. Germline CDR1 reads DFQATT; CDR2 reads SNEGSKA (reference sequence). CDR3 DNA sequence: TGCAGTGCTAGTCTTGACAGGGGCACCGGGGAGCTGTTTTTT. Translated, it gives CSASLDRGTGELFF.

There are many counts of this clonotype. The chain joins TRBV12-3 or TRBV12-4 to TRBJ2-7; D is ambiguous. CDR3 length: 14 residues. Trimming shortened V by 3 bases and J by 0 bases, and 9 bases separated the two germline ends. This CDR3 reads CASSFRQSSYEQYF. The CDR3 nucleotides are TGTGCCAGCAGTTTTAGGCAGAGCTCCTACGAGCAGTACTTC.

This clonotype was seen at least ten times. V usage is TRBV6-1 and J usage is TRBJ1-5, with 7 bases that match TRBD1. Trimming at V came to 6 bases and at J to 11 bases, leaving 10 bases not matched to a gene. In germline, CDR1 is MNHNS, CDR2 SASEGT. This CDR3 has 13 amino acids. CDR3 protein: CASRKQGRRAQHF. The CDR3 DNA sequence: TGTGCCAGCAGGAAACAGGGGCGGAGGGCCCAGCATTTT.

This clonotype was counted at least ten times. V is TRBV7-6 and J is TRBJ2-4; possibly TRBD2 for D (7 bases). CDR3 length: 16 amino acids. From germline, CDR1 is SGHVS and CDR2 FNYEAQ. Trimming took off 6 bases at V and 4 bases at J, with 19 bases between the two ends. CDR3 nucleotide sequence: TGTGCCAGCAGTTCTACCCCGCGGGGGACAAAAAACATTCAGTACTTC. The encoded protein is CASSSTPRGTKNIQYF.

Many counts were recorded for this clonotype. The CDR3 DNA reads TGCGCCAGCAGCTTGGCCCAGGGAGCTGTGGCTGAAGCTTTCTTT. This sequence encodes CASSLAQGAVAEAFF. The chain joins TRBV5-1 to TRBJ1-1; tentative D call: TRBD1 (5 bases). Germline V gene data show CDR1 as SGHRS and CDR2 as YFSETQ. The V end lost 0 bases, the J end lost 6 bases, and 15 bases lay between the germline ends. This CDR3 has 15 residues.

This clonotype was seen at least ten times. The chain combines TRBV7-9 with TRBJ1-2; no reliable D call. This CDR3 region has 17 residues. Looked up from germline, CDR1 is SEHNR and CDR2 is FQNEAQ (reference sequence). V was clipped by 1 base and J by 1 base, with 16 bases between them. The CDR3 reads CASSLDVDPEDNYGYTF. CDR3 DNA: TGTGCCAGCAGCTTAGATGTGGATCCTGAAGATAACTATGGCTACACCTTC.

This clonotype was observed at least ten times. Germline and junction disagree at one end, which may indicate a read error. The chain employs TRBV7-7 and TRBJ2-2, with TRBD1 matching over 7 bases. From germline, CDR1 is SSHAT and CDR2 FNYEAQ (reference sequence). The CDR3 is 14 amino acids. The CDR3 nucleotides are TGTGCTAGCAGCTCTCGACAGGGAACCGGGGAGCTGTTTTTT. This translates into CASSSRQGTGELFF.

This clonotype was counted at least ten times. The chain links TRBV5-1 to TRBJ1-3; tentative D call: TRBD1 (5 bases). The CDR3 length is 14 residues. Trimming took 7 bases from V and 0 from J, leaving 11 bases between them. The germline V gene has CDR1 SGHRS and CDR2 YFSETQ. The CDR3 DNA reads as TGCGCCAGCGCTAGGGGAAGCTCTGGAAACACCATATATTTT. The encoded protein is CASARGSSGNTIYF. The entire variable domain, with the rest obtained from reference TRBV5-1 and TRBJ1-3, is as follows: KAGVTQTPRYLIKTRGQQVTLSCSPISGHRSVSWYQQTPGQGLQFLFEYFSETQRNKGNFPGRFSGRQFSNSRSEMNVSTLELGDSALYLCASARGSSGNTIYFGEGSWLTVV.

This clonotype was seen repeatedly, ten times or more. The CDR3 sequence: CASSSSWGGYTF. In DNA, the CDR3 is TGTGCCAGCAGTTCGTCCTGGGGGGGCTACACCTTC. The chain uses TRBV12-3 or TRBV12-4 and TRBJ1-2; a possible D gene is TRBD1 (5 bases). The CDR3 has 12 residues. With 4 bases removed from V and 8 bases from J, the gap between germline ends came to 11 bases.

V and J are TRBV7-9 and TRBJ1-1, with D possibly being TRBD1 (5 bases). The length of the CDR3 is 13 residues. Germline values: CDR1 SEHNR, CDR2 FQNEAQ (reference sequence). The V end lost 0 bases, the J end lost 8 bases, and 10 bases lay between the germline ends. CDR3 nucleotide sequence: TGTGCCAGCAGCTTAGCGGGGCCTACCGAAGCTTTCTTT. Translating it yields CASSLAGPTEAFF.

This clonotype was observed many times. Mismatch with germline at one junction end may stem from a read error. V gene TRBV7-6 combines with J gene TRBJ2-2, with 8 positions matching TRBD1. This CDR3 contains 15 residues. From germline, CDR1 is SGHVS and CDR2 FNYEAQ. The chain's CDR3 is CASSLTGAKTGELFF. In DNA, the CDR3 is TGTGCCAGCAGCTTGACAGGGGCGAAAACCGGGGAGCTGTTTTTT.

This clonotype has just a few counts. The chain combines TRBV7-2 with TRBJ2-3; D not resolved. The CDR3 totals 17 residues. The V end lost 2 bases, the J end lost 6 bases, and 21 bases lay between the germline ends. CDR1 SGHTA and CDR2 FQGNSA come from the germline V gene. CDR3 in amino acids: CASSLFGVIGSRDTQYF. The CDR3 bases are TGTGCCAGCAGCTTATTCGGTGTAATTGGCTCGCGCGATACGCAGTATTTT.